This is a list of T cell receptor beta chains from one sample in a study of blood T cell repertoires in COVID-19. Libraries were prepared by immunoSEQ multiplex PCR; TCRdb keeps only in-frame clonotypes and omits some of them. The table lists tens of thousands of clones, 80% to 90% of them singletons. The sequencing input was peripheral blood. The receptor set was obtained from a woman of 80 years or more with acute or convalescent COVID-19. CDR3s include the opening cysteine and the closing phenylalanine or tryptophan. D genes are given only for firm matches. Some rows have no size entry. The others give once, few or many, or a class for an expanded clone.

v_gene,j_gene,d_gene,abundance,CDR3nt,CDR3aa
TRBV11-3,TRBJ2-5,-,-,TGTGCCAGCAGCTTGGGCAGGGATGGTGAGACCCAGTACTTC,CASSLGRDGETQYF
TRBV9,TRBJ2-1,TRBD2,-,TGTGCCAGCAGCGTAGGTACTAGCGGGAGGGGAAATGAGCAGTTCTTC,CASSVGTSGRGNEQFF
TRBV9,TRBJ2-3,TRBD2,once,TGTGCCAGCAGCTTTAGCGGGGGGACTAGCACAGATACGCAGTATTTT,CASSFSGGTSTDTQYF
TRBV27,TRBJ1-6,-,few,TGTGCCAGCAGCCTTGATCGGGGTTATAATTCACCCCTCCACTTT,CASSLDRGYNSPLHF
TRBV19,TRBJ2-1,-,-,TGTGCCAGTAGTCTAGGGACTGACTCACCCAATGAGCAGTTCTTC,CASSLGTDSPNEQFF
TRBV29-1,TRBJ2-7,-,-,TGCAGCGTTGAAGATCAGGGGAGGGGTCCGTACGAGCAGTACTTC,CSVEDQGRGPYEQYF
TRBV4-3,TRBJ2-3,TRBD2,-,TGCGCCAGCAGCCATTCAAGTGCGGGGGTCACAGATACGCAGTATTTT,CASSHSSAGVTDTQYF
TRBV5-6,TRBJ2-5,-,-,TGTGCCAGCAGCTTACCGGACCAAGAGACCCAGTACTTC,CASSLPDQETQYF
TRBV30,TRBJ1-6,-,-,TGTGCCTGGAGTGTATCTGGCGGAACGGATAATTCACCCCTCCACTTT,CAWSVSGGTDNSPLHF
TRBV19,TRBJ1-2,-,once,TGTGCCAGTAGTATCTCGGACAGTAACTATGGCTACACCTTC,CASSISDSNYGYTF
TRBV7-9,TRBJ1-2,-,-,TGTGCCAGCAGCTTAAATACGGCTAACTATGGCTACACCTTC,CASSLNTANYGYTF
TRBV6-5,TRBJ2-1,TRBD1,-,TGTGCCAGCCGCCGGGACAGCAACTACAATGAGCAGTTCTTC,CASRRDSNYNEQFF
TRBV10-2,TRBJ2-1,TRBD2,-,TGCGCCAGCGGGAGGGAAGCGGGAGTATACAATGAGCAGTTCTTC,CASGREAGVYNEQFF
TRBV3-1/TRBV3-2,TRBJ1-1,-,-,TGTGCCAGCAGCCAAGATGGCAGCGGCGTTAAAGCTTTCTTT,CASSQDGSGVKAFF
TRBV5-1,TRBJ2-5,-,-,TGCGCCAGCAGCCACCCTAGCTCTGGGACCCAGTACTTC,CASSHPSSGTQYF
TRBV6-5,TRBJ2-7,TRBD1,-,TGTGCCAGCGGGACAGTCTCCTACGAGCAGTACTTC,CASGTVSYEQYF
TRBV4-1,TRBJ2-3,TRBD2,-,TGCGCCAGCAGCCAAGGGGACTACCGGGCGCAGTATTTT,CASSQGDYRAQYF
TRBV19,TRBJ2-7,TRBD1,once,TGTGCCAGTAGTCCAACAGGGGGCTCCTACGAGCAGTACTTC,CASSPTGGSYEQYF
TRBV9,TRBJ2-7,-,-,TGTGCCAGCAGCGTAGGAGGGGACTCATCCTACGAGCAGTACTTC,CASSVGGDSSYEQYF
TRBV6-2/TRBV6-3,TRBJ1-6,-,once,TGTGCCAGCAGTTACGTTCCTGTACAGGGTTCGTCCTATAATTCACCCCTCCACTTT,CASSYVPVQGSSYNSPLHF
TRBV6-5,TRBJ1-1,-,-,TGTGCCAGTGACCGTTTAACTATGAACACTGAAGCTTTCTTT,CASDRLTMNTEAFF
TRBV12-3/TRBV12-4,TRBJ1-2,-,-,TGTGCCAGCAGTCTCAGGAACTATGGCTACACCTTC,CASSLRNYGYTF
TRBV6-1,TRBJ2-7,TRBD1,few,TGTGCCAGCAGTGAAGCGAAAACAGGGGGTCTGAGCTCCTACGAGCAGTACTTC,CASSEAKTGGLSSYEQYF
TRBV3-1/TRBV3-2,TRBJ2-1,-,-,TGTGCCAGCAGCGAGGGACTTGAACGTTACAATGAGCAGTTCTTC,CASSEGLERYNEQFF
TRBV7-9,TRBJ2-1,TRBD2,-,TGTGCCAGCAGCTCTAGCGGGGGGGACCACAATGAGCAGTTCTTC,CASSSSGGDHNEQFF
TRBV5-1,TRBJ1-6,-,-,TGCGCCAGCAGCTTGGTGGGAGGGAATAATTCACCCCTCCACTTT,CASSLVGGNNSPLHF
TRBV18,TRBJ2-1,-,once,TGTGCCAGCTCACCGAGAAACCCGGACAATGAGCAGTTCTTC,CASSPRNPDNEQFF
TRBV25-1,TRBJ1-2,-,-,TGTGCCAGCAGTGAACACCGGAGGGGCTCGTATTATGGCTACACCTTC,CASSEHRRGSYYGYTF
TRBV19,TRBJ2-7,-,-,TGTGCCAGTAGTATGATCTCCAGGCCCTACGAGCAGTACTTC,CASSMISRPYEQYF
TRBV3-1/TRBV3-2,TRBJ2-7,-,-,TGTGCCAGCAGCCCGGGACATAACAGGTACGAGCAGTACTTC,CASSPGHNRYEQYF
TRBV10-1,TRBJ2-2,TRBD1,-,TGCGCCAGCAGTGGGGACAGGGTAGCAAACACCGGGGAGCTGTTTTTT,CASSGDRVANTGELFF
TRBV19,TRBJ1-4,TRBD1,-,TGTGCCAGTAGTTGGACAGGGGAAAAACTGTTTTTT,CASSWTGEKLFF
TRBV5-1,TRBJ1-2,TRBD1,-,TGCGCCAGCAGCTTGTCAGGGGGGCTGGTCTACACCTTC,CASSLSGGLVYTF
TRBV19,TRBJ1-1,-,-,TGTGCCACCATGCACAGGGAAGAGGCGAGCACTGAAGCTTTCTTT,CATMHREEASTEAFF
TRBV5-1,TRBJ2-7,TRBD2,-,TGCGCCAGCACCGGCCTAGCGGGAGGGCCGACCGAGCAGTACTTC,CASTGLAGGPTEQYF
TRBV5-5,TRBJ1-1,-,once,TGTGCCAGCAGCGCCGGGACTGTTACTGAAGCTTTCTTT,CASSAGTVTEAFF
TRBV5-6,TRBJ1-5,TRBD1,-,TGTGCCAGCAGCAGGGGACAGGGCAATCAGCCCCAGCATTTT,CASSRGQGNQPQHF
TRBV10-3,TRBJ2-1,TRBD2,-,TGTGCCATCAGTGATCTCGTTGGGACTAGCGGGAGGCCTTACTACAATGAGCAGTTCTTC,CAISDLVGTSGRPYYNEQFF
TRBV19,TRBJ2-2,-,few,TGTGCCAGTAGTATAGGGCGGTCCGGGGAGCTGTTTTTT,CASSIGRSGELFF
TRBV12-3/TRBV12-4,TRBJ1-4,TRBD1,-,TGTGCCAGCAGGAGGGGGCCCGGTGAAAAACTGTTTTTT,CASRRGPGEKLFF
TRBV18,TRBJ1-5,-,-,TGTGCCAGCTCACCAGGGAGGGGTAGCAATCAGCCCCAGCATTTT,CASSPGRGSNQPQHF
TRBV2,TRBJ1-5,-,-,TGTGCCAGCAAAAGGCAGGATAGCAATCAGCCCCAGCATTTT,CASKRQDSNQPQHF
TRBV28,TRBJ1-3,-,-,TGTGCCAGCGCTATGGGTATAGCTGGAAGTGACACCATATATTTT,CASAMGIAGSDTIYF
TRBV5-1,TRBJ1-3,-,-,TGCGCCAGCAGTCTTGCGGGGGGCGGCGGAAACACCATATATTTT,CASSLAGGGGNTIYF
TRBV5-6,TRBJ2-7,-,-,TGTGCCAGCAGCTTGGGTGTCCAATCCTACGAGCAGTACTTC,CASSLGVQSYEQYF
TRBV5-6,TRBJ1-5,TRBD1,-,TGTGCCAGCAGCTTTGGCCCGGACAGGGAAATATTTCAGCCCCAGCATTTT,CASSFGPDREIFQPQHF
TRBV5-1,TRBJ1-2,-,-,TGCGCCAGCAGCTTGGGCGCTTTGTATGGCTACACCTTC,CASSLGALYGYTF